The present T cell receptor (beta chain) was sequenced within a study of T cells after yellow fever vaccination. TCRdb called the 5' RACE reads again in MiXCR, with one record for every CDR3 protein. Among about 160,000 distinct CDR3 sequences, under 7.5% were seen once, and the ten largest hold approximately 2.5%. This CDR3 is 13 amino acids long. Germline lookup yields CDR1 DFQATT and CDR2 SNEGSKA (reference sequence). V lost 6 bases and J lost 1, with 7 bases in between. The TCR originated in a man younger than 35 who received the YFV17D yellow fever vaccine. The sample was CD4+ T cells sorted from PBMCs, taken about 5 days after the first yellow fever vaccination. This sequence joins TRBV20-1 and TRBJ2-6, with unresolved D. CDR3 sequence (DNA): TGCAGTGCCCTAAAATCTGGGGCCAACGTCCTGACTTTC. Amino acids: CSALKSGANVLTF.